This paragraph reports one T cell receptor (beta chain). Its antigen is currently unknown. This sample is part of a study of cytomegalovirus exposure and HLA in healthy donors. Study results and limitations: Listed as cytomegalovirus-associated were 150 to 200 TCR beta chains.

It was with 60 Vbeta and 13 Jbeta primers that the PCR ran. Methods used by the authors: In a later analysis, the count reached 76 million or so unique TCR beta chains, with 10 million to 11 million shared. Profiled with immunoSEQ multiplex PCR; TCRdb holds only in-frame clones, not every one. That table is the source of V, J and clone size, and D and trimming were worked out from the DNA. The sample lists nearly 95,000 clones; 63% were seen once. CDR3 length: 15 residues. Trimming took off 5 bases at V and 4 bases at J, with 17 bases between the two ends. Germline V gene lookup returns CDR1 MGHRA and CDR2 YSYEKL.

The TCR comes from a woman aged 30 to 39 in good health and CMV-seronegative. The sequencing sample was made of PBMCs. The gene calls are TRBV4-1 and TRBJ1-2, with no clear D. CDR3 in amino acids: CASSSRAEDSYGYTF. The CDR3 coding sequence is TGCGCCAGCAGCTCACGGGCGGAGGACTCCTATGGCTACACCTTC.